These 28 T cell receptor beta chains originate from one sample sequenced in a study of blood T cell repertoires in COVID-19. Sequenced by immunoSEQ multiplex PCR; TCRdb stores in-frame clones only, minus some. The profile covers 330,000 or so clones, with roughly 89% appearing a single time and approximately 9.3% taken by the ten largest. Sequencing was carried out using peripheral blood. These TCRs come from a man aged 25 to 45 with COVID-19, enrolled during active disease.

This clone has only one observation. The DNA of the CDR3 is TGTGCCAGCAGTCCTGACAGCGCCCCTAACTATGGCTACACCTTC. This encodes CASSPDSAPNYGYTF. This chain links TRBV7-6 with TRBJ1-2; D is perhaps TRBD1 (5 bases). Between the trimmed V and J ends, which lost 6 bases and 0 bases, there was a span of 14 bases. Germline V gene sequence: CDR1 SGHVS, CDR2 FNYEAQ. CDR3 length: 15 residues.

The chain joins TRBV28 to TRBJ2-3; TRBD2 might be the D (6 bases). This CDR3 region has 13 residues. V dropped 6 bases and J dropped 2 bases, with 9 bases sitting between them. The germline gives CDR1 MDHEN, CDR2 SYDVKM. This CDR3 is CASSIAVTDTQYF. CDR3 in DNA: TGTGCCAGCAGCATAGCGGTCACAGATACGCAGTATTTT.

The chain links TRBV4-3 to TRBJ2-1; D is ambiguous. The germline V gene encodes CDR1 LGHNA and CDR2 YSLEER. This CDR3 spans 15 amino acids. Between the trimmed V and J ends, which lost 0 bases and 8 bases, there was a span of 14 bases. The CDR3 sequence is CASSQDPRKYDEQFF. CDR3 nucleotide sequence: TGCGCCAGCAGCCAAGATCCGAGGAAATACGATGAGCAGTTCTTC.

The J gene is TRBJ2-7, the V gene TRBV12-5; 11 positions agree with TRBD2. The CDR3 consists of 19 residues. V lost 5 bases and J lost 0; bases outside the gene matches: 15. Germline lookup yields CDR1 LGHNT and CDR2 FRNRAP. The CDR3 reads CASGLNPGLADPYSYEQYF. CDR3 DNA sequence: TGTGCTAGTGGTCTCAACCCGGGACTAGCGGACCCGTACTCCTACGAGCAGTACTTC.

The gene calls are TRBV18 and TRBJ1-6; D is ambiguous. Germline V lookup: CDR1 KGHSH, CDR2 LQKENI. V gave up 4 bases and J gave up 5 bases, with 6 bases separating them. This CDR3 region has 13 residues. For the CDR3, the DNA is TGTGCCAGCTCACGTATTGATAATTCACCCCTCCACTTT. Residues: CASSRIDNSPLHF.

The chain recombines TRBV7-9 with TRBJ2-2; D is ambiguous. V shed 5 bases and J shed 4 bases, with 8 bases lying between them. The CDR3 totals 13 residues. Germline CDR1 SEHNR, CDR2 FQNEAQ (reference sequence). CDR3 coding DNA: TGTGCCAGCAGCAACCCCAGCACCGGGGAGCTGTTTTTT. Residues: CASSNPSTGELFF.

The chain joins TRBV6-5 to TRBJ1-6, with no clear D. This CDR3 region has 14 residues. The V and J ends lost 6 bases and 7 bases respectively, with 13 bases between them. Germline loops: CDR1 MNHEY, CDR2 SVGAGI. CDR3 protein: CASSPYSLNSPLHF. The CDR3 nucleotides read TGTGCCAGCAGCCCCTACTCGCTGAATTCACCCCTCCACTTT.

J is TRBJ2-7 and V is TRBV11-2; TRBD2 might be the D (5 bases). CDR1 is SGHAT, CDR2 FQNNGV, per germline. The V gene lost 1 base and the J gene lost 3 bases, with 13 bases spanning the gap. The CDR3 length is 15 residues. CDR3 sequence: CASSLGTGESYEQYF. CDR3 nucleotide sequence: TGTGCCAGCAGCTTAGGGACCGGGGAGAGCTACGAGCAGTACTTC.

The chain uses TRBV18 and TRBJ1-2; no definite D call. Trimming pared 1 base from V and 5 bases from J, leaving 14 bases between. This CDR3 contains 15 residues. The germline CDR1 and CDR2 sequences are KGHSH and LQKENI. This CDR3 is CASSPLRGSGYGYTF. CDR3 in DNA: TGTGCCAGCTCACCACTGCGGGGTTCAGGATATGGCTACACCTTC.

The chain joins TRBV7-9 to TRBJ2-7; a weak D match, TRBD1 (5 bases). V gave up 6 bases and J gave up 2 bases, with 14 bases separating them. The CDR3 sequence is 14 residues long. CDR1 and CDR2 (germline): SEHNR, FQNEAQ (reference sequence). The chain's CDR3 is CASSSSTDPYEQYF. CDR3 coding DNA: TGTGCCAGCAGTTCCTCGACAGACCCCTACGAGCAGTACTTC.

The chain has TRBV7-2 and TRBJ2-2; 11 bases are a match to TRBD2. This CDR3 has 16 residues. Looked up from germline, CDR1 is SGHTA and CDR2 is FQGNSA. V was pared by 2 bases and J by 4 bases, with 3 bases of the junction left unmatched. As DNA, the CDR3 is TGTGCCAGCAGCTTATTTCTAGCGGGAGGCACCGGGGAGCTGTTTTTT. The encoded protein is CASSLFLAGGTGELFF.

The gene calls are TRBV6-5 and TRBJ1-2, with TRBD1 as a possible D gene (5 bases). The CDR3 spans 14 residues. The V end lost 5 bases, the J end lost 6 bases, and 16 bases lay between the germline ends. Germline loops: CDR1 MNHEY, CDR2 SVGAGI. The CDR3 sequence is CASSLMTERNGYTF. The CDR3 DNA reads as TGTGCCAGCAGTCTAATGACAGAAAGAAATGGCTACACCTTC.

The chain recombines TRBV4-1 with TRBJ2-5, with 7 bases matching TRBD1. CDR1 MGHRA and CDR2 YSYEKL come from the germline V gene. The CDR3 covers 13 residues. The ends lost 4 bases at V and 5 bases at J; junction bases unmatched: 4. The CDR3 DNA sequence: TGCGCCAGCAGCCCAGGGGGTTCGGAGACCCAGTACTTC. Translation: CASSPGGSETQYF.

A few counts support this clone. The chain carries TRBV30 and TRBJ1-2; 12 positions agree with TRBD1. Germline CDR1 is GTSNPN and CDR2 is SVGIG (reference sequence). The CDR3 loop spans 14 amino acids. J gave up 9 bases and V 0 bases, and 5 bases lay outside the gene matches. The CDR3 is CAWSVLGTGGSYTF. CDR3 DNA: TGTGCCTGGAGTGTACTCGGGACAGGGGGCAGCTACACCTTC.

This sequence joins TRBV10-3 and TRBJ1-4, with TRBD1 matching over 7 bases. The CDR3 contains 14 residues. Trimming at V came to 3 bases and at J to 5 bases, leaving 3 bases not matched to a gene. CDR1 ENHRY and CDR2 SYGVKD come from the germline V gene. In DNA form, the CDR3 reads TGTGCCATCAGTGAATCGACAGGGAATGAAAAACTGTTTTTT. Its protein is CAISESTGNEKLFF.

This chain links TRBV2 with TRBJ2-3; D may be TRBD2 (6 bases). Germline CDR1 and CDR2: SNHLY and FYNNEI. V was pared by 5 bases and J by 4 bases, with 13 bases between. CDR3 length: 14 residues. The CDR3 sequence: CASSLEGVSDTQYF. As DNA, the CDR3 is TGTGCCAGCAGTTTGGAGGGAGTGTCAGATACGCAGTATTTT.

The gene calls are TRBV5-1 and TRBJ2-1; 11 nucleotides line up with TRBD2. The CDR3 sequence is 21 residues long. V dropped 0 bases and J dropped 0; count of bases not matched to a gene: 14. In germline, CDR1 is SGHRS, CDR2 YFSETQ. This chain's CDR3 is CASSLAGLAGGWGSSYNEQFF. CDR3 bases: TGCGCCAGCAGCTTGGCCGGGCTAGCGGGAGGTTGGGGAAGCTCCTACAATGAGCAGTTCTTC.

CDR3 loop: CASSQDRVDGYTF. Written as DNA, the CDR3 is TGTGCCAGCTCACAGGACAGGGTTGATGGCTACACCTTC. The chain combines TRBV18 with TRBJ1-2, with 8 positions matching TRBD1. Germline V gene lookup returns CDR1 KGHSH and CDR2 LQKENI. The V and J ends lost 4 bases and 6 bases, in that order; junction bases with no gene match: 4. CDR3 size: 13 residues.

This clone was recorded once. The chain employs TRBV5-1 and TRBJ2-7, with TRBD1 matching 9 bases. The ends lost 4 bases at V and 3 bases at J; junction bases unmatched: 8. Germline CDR1 SGHRS, CDR2 YFSETQ. The CDR3 spans 15 residues. The CDR3 bases are TGCGCCAGCAGCCCTCTAGGGACAGGGAGCTACGAGCAGTACTTC. Amino acid sequence: CASSPLGTGSYEQYF. The complete variable domain, with remaining parts taken from reference TRBV5-1 and TRBJ2-7, reads KAGVTQTPRYLIKTRGQQVTLSCSPISGHRSVSWYQQTPGQGLQFLFEYFSETQRNKGNFPGRFSGRQFSNSRSEMNVSTLELGDSALYLCASSPLGTGSYEQYFGPGTRLTVT.

Notes on this clone: This sample includes further DNA sequences coding for the same CDR3. The chain couples TRBV12-3 or TRBV12-4 to TRBJ1-1; D uncertain. The CDR3 contains 13 residues. Trimming removed 3 bases from V and 1 base from J, with 6 bases in between. The CDR3 loop reads CASSFRANTEAFF. The CDR3 DNA follows: TGTGCCAGCAGTTTTCGCGCGAACACTGAAGCTTTCTTT.

This clone has just one count. The chain is built from TRBV20-1 and TRBJ1-1; D is perhaps TRBD1 (6 bases). The length of the CDR3 is 13 residues. Trimming took 3 bases from V and 5 from J, leaving 13 bases between them. CDR1 DFQATT and CDR2 SNEGSKA come from the germline V gene (reference sequence). CDR3 sequence reads: CSASNRAGTEAFF. The CDR3 DNA is TGCAGTGCTAGTAACAGGGCCGGAACTGAAGCTTTCTTT.

The rearrangement uses TRBV24-1 and TRBJ2-3; 7 bases agree with TRBD2. Unmatched junction bases numbered 9, after V lost 7 bases and J lost 0 bases. The length of the CDR3 is 16 residues. The V gene's germline CDR1 is KGHDR and CDR2 SFDVKD. CDR3 DNA: TGTGCCACCAGCCCTGGGAGCGGGACTAGCACAGATACGCAGTATTTT. It yields the protein CATSPGSGTSTDTQYF.

J is TRBJ2-1 and V is TRBV9, with 7 bases matching TRBD2. The germline gives CDR1 SGDLS, CDR2 YYNGEE. With V trimmed by 4 bases and J by 4 bases, 14 bases remained unmatched. The CDR3 length is 17 residues. This CDR3 is CASSPRIGLAAYNEQFF. CDR3 bases: TGTGCCAGCAGCCCGCGAATAGGGCTAGCGGCTTACAATGAGCAGTTCTTC.

The gene calls are TRBV30 and TRBJ1-2; 8 bases align to TRBD1. The trim removed 6 bases at V and 10 bases at J, leaving 16 bases unmatched. The CDR3 length is 14 residues. In germline, CDR1 is GTSNPN, CDR2 SVGIG (reference sequence). CDR3 nucleotides: TGTGCCTGCGGACCTGAGACAGGGGTCAACGACTACACCTTC. Translation: CACGPETGVNDYTF.

The CDR3 coding sequence is TGTGCCAGTAGTACGGACAGGGGGAGCACCGGGGAGCTGTTTTTT. This gives the protein CASSTDRGSTGELFF. The chain employs TRBV19 and TRBJ2-2; 10 bases match TRBD1. The germline V gene has CDR1 LNHDA and CDR2 SQIVND (reference sequence). This CDR3 has 15 residues. V was clipped by 4 bases and J by 4 bases; unmatched bases: 3.

The rearrangement joins TRBV29-1 to TRBJ2-7; TRBD1 matches at 12 bases. In germline, CDR1 is SQVTM, CDR2 ANQGSEA. V shed 7 bases, J shed 4 bases, and the junction held 8 bases outside the gene matches. CDR3 length: 14 amino acids. As DNA, the CDR3 is TGCAGCGCGCTGGGACAGGGGGCGCGATACGAGCAGTACTTC. Translating gives CSALGQGARYEQYF.

V gene TRBV6-2 or TRBV6-3 combines with J gene TRBJ1-5; TRBD1 matches 10 bases. V trimming: 5 bases; J trimming: 7 bases; junction bases outside the gene matches: 5. Germline CDR1 and CDR2: MNHEY and SVGEGT. The CDR3 sequence is 14 residues long. The CDR3 DNA reads TGTGCCAGCAGTCCGACAGGGGGCAGACAGCCCCAGCATTTT. Translation: CASSPTGGRQPQHF.

This clone was found once. The J gene is TRBJ2-7, the V gene TRBV6-5; 10 bases match TRBD1. Germline V lookup: CDR1 MNHEY, CDR2 SVGAGI. V shed 2 bases, J shed 2 bases, and the junction held 3 bases outside the gene matches. This CDR3 has 15 amino acids. CDR3 amino acids: CASSYRGTGAYEQYF. The CDR3 DNA follows: TGTGCCAGCAGTTACAGGGGGACAGGGGCCTACGAGCAGTACTTC.